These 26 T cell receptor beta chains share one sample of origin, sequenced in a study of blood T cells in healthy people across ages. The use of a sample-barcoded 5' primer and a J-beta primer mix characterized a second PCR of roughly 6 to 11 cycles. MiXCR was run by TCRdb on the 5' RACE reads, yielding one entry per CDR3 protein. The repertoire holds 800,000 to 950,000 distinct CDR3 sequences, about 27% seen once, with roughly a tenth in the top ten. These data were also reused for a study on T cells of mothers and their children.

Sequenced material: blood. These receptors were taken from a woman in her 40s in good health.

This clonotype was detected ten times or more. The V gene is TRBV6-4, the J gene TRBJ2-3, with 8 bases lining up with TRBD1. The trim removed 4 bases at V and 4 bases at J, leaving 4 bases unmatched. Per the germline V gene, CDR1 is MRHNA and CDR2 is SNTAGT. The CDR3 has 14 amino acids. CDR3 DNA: TGTGCCAGCAGTGGGGCAGGGGGCCCAGATACGCAGTATTTT. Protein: CASSGAGGPDTQYF.

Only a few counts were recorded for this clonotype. The CDR3 DNA reads as TGTGCCAGCAGTGCAGGGACGACCTACAATGAGCAGTACTTC. Protein sequence: CASSAGTTYNEQYF. The genes are TRBV25-1 and TRBJ2-1; the D call may be TRBD1 or TRBD2 (5 bases each). The DNA end favors TRBJ2-7, so the J call may be wrong. The CDR3 consists of 14 residues. Germline CDR1 reads MGHDK; CDR2 reads SYGVNS.

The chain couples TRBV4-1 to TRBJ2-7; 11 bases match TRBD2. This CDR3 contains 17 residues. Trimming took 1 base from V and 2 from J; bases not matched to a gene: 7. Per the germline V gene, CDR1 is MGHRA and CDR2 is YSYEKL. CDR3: CASSQVHLAGGTYEQYF. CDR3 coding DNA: TGCGCCAGCAGCCAAGTTCACCTAGCGGGGGGTACCTACGAGCAGTACTTC.

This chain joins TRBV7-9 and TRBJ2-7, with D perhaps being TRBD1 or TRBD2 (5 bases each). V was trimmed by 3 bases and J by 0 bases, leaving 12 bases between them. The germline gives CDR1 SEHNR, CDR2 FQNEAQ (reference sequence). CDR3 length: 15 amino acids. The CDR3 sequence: CASSFRDASSYEQYF. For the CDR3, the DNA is TGTGCCAGCAGCTTCCGGGACGCAAGCTCCTACGAGCAGTACTTC. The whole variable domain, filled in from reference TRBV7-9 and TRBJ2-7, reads DTGVSQNPRHKITKRGQNVTFRCDPISEHNRLYWYRQTLGQGPEFLTYFQNEAQLEKSRLLSDRFSAERPKGSFSTLEIQRTEQGDSAMYLCASSFRDASSYEQYFGPGTRLTVT.

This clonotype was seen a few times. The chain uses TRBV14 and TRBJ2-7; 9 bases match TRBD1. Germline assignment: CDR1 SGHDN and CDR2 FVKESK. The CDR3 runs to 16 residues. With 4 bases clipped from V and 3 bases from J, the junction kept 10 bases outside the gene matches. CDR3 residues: CASSLSSDRGHYEQYF. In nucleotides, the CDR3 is TGTGCCAGCAGCCTAAGTTCGGACAGGGGCCACTACGAGCAGTACTTC.

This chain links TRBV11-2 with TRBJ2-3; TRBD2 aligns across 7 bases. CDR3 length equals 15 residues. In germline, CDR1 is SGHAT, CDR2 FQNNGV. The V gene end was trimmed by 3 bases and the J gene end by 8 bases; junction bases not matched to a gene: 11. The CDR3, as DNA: TGTGCCAGCAGCTTGGTAGCGGGCGCTTGGGGTACGCAGTATTTT. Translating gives CASSLVAGAWGTQYF.

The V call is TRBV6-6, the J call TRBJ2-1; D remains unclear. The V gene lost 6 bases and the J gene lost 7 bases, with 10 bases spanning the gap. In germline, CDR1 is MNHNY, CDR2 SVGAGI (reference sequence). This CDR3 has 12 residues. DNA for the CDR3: TGTGCCAGCAGACCCGCCCGTAATGAGCAGTTCTTC. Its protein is CASRPARNEQFF.

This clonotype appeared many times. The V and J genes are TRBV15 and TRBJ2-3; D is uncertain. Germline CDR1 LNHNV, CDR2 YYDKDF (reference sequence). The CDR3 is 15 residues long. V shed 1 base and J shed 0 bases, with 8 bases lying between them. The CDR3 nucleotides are TGTGCCACCAGCAGAGTCGCCTCGAGCACAGATACGCAGTATTTT. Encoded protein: CATSRVASSTDTQYF.

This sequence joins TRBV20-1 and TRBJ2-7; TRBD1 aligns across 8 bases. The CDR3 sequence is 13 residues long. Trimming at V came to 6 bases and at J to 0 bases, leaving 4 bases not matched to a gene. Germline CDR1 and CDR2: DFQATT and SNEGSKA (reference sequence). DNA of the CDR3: TGCAGTGCGACAGGGGTCAGCTCCTACGAGCAGTACTTC. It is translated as CSATGVSSYEQYF.

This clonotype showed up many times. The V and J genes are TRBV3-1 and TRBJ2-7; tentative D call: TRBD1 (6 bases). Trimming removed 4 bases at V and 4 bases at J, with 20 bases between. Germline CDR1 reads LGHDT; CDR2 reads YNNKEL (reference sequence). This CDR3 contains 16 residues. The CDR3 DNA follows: TGTGCCAGCAGCCCCCACTGGGGGCAGGGCGATTACGAGCAGTACTTC. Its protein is CASSPHWGQGDYEQYF.

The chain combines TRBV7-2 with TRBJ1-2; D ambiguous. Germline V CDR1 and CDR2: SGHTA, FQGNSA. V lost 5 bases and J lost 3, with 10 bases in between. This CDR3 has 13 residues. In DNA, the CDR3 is TGTGCCAGCAGCCGCGGGATCGACTATGGCTACACCTTC. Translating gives CASSRGIDYGYTF.

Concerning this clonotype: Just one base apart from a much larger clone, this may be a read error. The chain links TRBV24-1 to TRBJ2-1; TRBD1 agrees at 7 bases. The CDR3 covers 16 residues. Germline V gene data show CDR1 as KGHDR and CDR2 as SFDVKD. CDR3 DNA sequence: TGTGCCCCCAGCGTGAACTGGAACAGGGGCTCCGATGAGCAGTTCTTC. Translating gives CAPSVNWNRGSDEQFF.

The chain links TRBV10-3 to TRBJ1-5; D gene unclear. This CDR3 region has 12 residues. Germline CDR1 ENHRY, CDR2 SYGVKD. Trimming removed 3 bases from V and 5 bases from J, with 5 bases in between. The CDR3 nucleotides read TGTGCCATCAGTGAACCCCATCAGCCCCAGCATTTT. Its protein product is CAISEPHQPQHF.

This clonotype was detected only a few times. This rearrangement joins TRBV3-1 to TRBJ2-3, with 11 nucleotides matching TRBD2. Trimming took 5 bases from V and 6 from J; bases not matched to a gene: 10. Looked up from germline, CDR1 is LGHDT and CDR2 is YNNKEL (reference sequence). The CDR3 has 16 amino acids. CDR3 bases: TGTGCCAGCAGCTCTCTTCGACTAGCGGGGTTGGATACGCAGTATTTT. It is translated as CASSSLRLAGLDTQYF.

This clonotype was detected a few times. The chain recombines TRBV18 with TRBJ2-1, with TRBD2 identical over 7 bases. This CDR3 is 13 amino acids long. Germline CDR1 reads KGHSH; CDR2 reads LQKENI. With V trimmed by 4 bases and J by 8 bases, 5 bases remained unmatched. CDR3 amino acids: CASSLRTSDEQFF. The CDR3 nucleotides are TGTGCCAGCTCACTAAGGACTAGTGATGAGCAGTTCTTC.

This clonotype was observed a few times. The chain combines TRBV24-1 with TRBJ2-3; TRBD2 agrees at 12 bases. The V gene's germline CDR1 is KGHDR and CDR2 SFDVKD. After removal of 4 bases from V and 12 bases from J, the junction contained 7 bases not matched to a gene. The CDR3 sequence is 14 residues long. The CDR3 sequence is CATSDPTSGGPQYF. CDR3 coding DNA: TGTGCCACCAGTGACCCTACTAGCGGGGGGCCCCAGTATTTT.

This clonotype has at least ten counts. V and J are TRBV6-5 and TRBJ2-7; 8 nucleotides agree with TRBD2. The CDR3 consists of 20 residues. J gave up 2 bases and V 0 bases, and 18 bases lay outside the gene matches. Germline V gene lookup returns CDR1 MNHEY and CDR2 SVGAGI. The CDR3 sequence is CASSYSIGLAGQGRTYEQYF. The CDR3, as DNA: TGTGCCAGCAGTTACTCGATTGGTTTAGCGGGGCAGGGTAGGACCTACGAGCAGTACTTC.

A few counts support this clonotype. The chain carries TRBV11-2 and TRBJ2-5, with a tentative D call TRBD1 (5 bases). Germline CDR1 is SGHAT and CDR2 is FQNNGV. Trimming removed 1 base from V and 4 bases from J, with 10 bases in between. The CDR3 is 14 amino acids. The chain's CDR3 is CASSLGCRVETQYF. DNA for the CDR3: TGTGCCAGCAGCTTAGGGTGCAGGGTAGAGACCCAGTACTTC.

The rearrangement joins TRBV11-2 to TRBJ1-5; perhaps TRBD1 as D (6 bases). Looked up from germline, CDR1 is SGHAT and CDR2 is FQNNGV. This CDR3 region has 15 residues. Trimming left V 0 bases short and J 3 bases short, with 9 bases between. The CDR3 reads CASSLEQGVNQPQHF. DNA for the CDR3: TGTGCCAGCAGCTTAGAACAGGGAGTCAATCAGCCCCAGCATTTT.

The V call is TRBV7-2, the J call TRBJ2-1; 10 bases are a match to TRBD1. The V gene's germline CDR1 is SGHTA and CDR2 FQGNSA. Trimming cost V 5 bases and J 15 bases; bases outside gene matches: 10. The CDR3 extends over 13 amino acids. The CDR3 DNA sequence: TGTGCCAGCAGCGAGGGGACAGGGGTTTACAGGTTCTTC. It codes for CASSEGTGVYRFF.

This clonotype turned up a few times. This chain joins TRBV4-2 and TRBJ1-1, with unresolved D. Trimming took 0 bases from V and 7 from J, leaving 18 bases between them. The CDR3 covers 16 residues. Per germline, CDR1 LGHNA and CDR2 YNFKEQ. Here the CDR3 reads CASSQEPQNLWGEAFF. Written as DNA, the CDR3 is TGTGCCAGCAGCCAAGAACCACAGAACCTATGGGGTGAAGCTTTCTTT.

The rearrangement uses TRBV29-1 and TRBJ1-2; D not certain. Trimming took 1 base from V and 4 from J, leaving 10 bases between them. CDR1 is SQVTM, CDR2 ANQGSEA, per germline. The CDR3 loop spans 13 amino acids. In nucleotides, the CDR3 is TGCAGCGTTGAAGTATCCAGGTCCTATGGCTACACCTTC. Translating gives CSVEVSRSYGYTF.

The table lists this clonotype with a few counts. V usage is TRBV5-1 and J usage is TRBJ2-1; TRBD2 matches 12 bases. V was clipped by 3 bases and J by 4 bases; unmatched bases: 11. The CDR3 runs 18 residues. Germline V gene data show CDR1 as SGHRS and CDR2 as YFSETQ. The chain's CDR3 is CASSSDSRLAGVYNEQFF. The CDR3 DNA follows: TGCGCCAGCAGCTCGGACAGCCGACTAGCGGGGGTGTACAATGAGCAGTTCTTC.

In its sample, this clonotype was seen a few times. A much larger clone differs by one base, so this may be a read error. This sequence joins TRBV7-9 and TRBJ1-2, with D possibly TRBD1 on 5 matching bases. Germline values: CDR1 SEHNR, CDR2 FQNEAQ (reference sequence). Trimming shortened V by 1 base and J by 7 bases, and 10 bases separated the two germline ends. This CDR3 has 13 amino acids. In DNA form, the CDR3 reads TGTGCCAGCAGCTTAGGAGACAGCTGTGGCTACACCTTC. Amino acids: CASSLGDSCGYTF.

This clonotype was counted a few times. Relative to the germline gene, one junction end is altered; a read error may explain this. CDR3 loop: CATSGETGIEKLFF. CDR3 bases: TGTGCCACCAGCGGAGAGACAGGGATCGAAAAACTGTTTTTT. The rearrangement uses TRBV15 and TRBJ1-4; TRBD1 agrees at 7 bases. The CDR3 has 14 residues. Germline lookup yields CDR1 LNHNV and CDR2 YYDKDF (reference sequence).

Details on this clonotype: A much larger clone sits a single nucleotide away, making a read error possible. This CDR3 reads CASSAGVGNQPQHF. In nucleotides, the CDR3 is TGTGCCAGCAGCGCCGGGGTTGGCAATCAGCCCCAGCATTTT. The V and J genes are TRBV7-8 and TRBJ1-5; D unresolved. Looked up from germline, CDR1 is SGHVS and CDR2 is FQNEAQ. V was trimmed by 5 bases and J by 2 bases, leaving 10 bases between them. The CDR3 consists of 14 residues.